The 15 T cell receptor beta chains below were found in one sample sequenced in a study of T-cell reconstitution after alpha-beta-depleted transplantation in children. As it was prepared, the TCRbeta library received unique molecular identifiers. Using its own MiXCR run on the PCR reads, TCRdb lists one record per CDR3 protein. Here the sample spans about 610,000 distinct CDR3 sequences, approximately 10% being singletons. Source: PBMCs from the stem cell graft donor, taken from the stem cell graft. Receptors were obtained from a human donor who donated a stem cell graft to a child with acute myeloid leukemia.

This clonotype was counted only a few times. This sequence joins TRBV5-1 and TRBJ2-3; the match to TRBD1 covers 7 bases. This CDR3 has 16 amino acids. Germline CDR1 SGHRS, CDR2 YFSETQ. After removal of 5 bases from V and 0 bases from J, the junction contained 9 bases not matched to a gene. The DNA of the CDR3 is TGCGCCAGCAGACAGGGACAGAGTTCTAGCACAGATACGCAGTATTTT. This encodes CASRQGQSSSTDTQYF.

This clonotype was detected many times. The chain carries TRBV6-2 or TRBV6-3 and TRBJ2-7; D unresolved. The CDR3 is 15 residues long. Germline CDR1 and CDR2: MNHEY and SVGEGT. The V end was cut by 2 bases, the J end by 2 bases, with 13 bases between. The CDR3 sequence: CASSYAPEFPYEQYF. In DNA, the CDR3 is TGTGCCAGCAGTTACGCCCCGGAGTTCCCCTACGAGCAGTACTTC.

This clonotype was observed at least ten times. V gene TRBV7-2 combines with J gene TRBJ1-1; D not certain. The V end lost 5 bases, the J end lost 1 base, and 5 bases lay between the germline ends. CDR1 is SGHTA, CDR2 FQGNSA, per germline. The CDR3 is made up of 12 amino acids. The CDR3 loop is CASSPKNTEAFF. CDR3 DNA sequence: TGTGCCAGCAGCCCGAAGAACACTGAAGCTTTCTTT.

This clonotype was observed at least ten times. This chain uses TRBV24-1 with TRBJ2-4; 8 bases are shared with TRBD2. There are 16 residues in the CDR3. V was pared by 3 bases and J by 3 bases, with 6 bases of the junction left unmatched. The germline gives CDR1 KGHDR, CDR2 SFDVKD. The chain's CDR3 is CATSDTGGPNKNIQYF. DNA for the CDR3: TGTGCCACCAGTGATACGGGAGGGCCAAACAAAAACATTCAGTACTTC.

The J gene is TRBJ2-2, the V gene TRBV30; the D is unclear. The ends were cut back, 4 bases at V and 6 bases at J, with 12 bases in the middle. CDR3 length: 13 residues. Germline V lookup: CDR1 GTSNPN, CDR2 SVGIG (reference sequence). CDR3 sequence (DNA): TGTGCCTGGATTTTGGTAGGCGCCGGGGAGCTGTTTTTT. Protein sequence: CAWILVGAGELFF.

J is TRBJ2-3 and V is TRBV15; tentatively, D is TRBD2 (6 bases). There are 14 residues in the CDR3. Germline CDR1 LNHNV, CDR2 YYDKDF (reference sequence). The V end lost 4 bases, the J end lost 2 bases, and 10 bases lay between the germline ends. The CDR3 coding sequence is TGTGCCACCAGCAAGGGCGGGACCACAGATACGCAGTATTTT. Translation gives CATSKGGTTDTQYF.

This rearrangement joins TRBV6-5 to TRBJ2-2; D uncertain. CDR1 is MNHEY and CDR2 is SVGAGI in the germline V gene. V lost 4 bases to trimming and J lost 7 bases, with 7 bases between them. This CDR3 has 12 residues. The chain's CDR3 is CASSFSGGELFF. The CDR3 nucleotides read TGTGCCAGCAGTTTCAGTGGCGGGGAGCTGTTTTTT.

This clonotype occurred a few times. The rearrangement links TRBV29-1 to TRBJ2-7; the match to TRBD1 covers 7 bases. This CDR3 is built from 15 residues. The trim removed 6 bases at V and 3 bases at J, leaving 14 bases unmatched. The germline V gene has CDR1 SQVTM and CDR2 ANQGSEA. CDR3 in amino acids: CSVRAQGTAIYEQYF. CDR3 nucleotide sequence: TGCAGCGTAAGAGCACAGGGGACGGCGATCTACGAGCAGTACTTC.

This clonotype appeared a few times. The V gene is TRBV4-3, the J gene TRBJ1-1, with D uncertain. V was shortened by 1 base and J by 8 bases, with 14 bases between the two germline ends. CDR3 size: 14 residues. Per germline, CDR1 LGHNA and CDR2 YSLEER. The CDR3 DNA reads TGCGCCAGCAGCCAAGTCGGCCTGGCTGTGGAAGCTTTCTTT. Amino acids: CASSQVGLAVEAFF.

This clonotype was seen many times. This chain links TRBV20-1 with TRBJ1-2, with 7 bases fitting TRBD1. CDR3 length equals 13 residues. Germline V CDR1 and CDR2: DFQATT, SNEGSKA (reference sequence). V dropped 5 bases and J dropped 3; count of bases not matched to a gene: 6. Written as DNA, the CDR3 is TGCAGTGCTGAAACAGGGGTGGACTATGGCTACACCTTC. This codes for CSAETGVDYGYTF.

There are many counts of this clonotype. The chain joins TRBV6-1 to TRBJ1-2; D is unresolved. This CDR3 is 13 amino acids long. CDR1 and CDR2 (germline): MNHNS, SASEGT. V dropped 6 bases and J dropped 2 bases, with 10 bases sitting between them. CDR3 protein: CASSLIDNYGYTF. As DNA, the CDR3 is TGTGCCAGCAGCCTAATAGACAACTATGGCTACACCTTC.

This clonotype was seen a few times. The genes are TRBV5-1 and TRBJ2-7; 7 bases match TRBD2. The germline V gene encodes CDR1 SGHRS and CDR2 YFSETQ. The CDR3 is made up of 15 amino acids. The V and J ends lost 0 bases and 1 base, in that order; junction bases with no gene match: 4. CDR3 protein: CASSLGAGLSYEQYF. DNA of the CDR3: TGCGCCAGCAGCTTGGGAGCGGGGCTATCCTACGAGCAGTACTTC.

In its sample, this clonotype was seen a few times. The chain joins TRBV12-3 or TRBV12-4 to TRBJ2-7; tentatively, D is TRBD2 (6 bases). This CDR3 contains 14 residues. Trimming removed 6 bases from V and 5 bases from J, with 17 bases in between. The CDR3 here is CASSRRDSLHEQYF. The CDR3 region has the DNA TGTGCCAGCAGCCGCCGGGACTCTCTACACGAGCAGTACTTC.

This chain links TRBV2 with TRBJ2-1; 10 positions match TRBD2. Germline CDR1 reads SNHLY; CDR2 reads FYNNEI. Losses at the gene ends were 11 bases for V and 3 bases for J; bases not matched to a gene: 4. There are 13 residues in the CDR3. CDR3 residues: CASGLAIYNEQFF. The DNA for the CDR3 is TGTGCCTCGGGACTAGCGATCTACAATGAGCAGTTCTTC.

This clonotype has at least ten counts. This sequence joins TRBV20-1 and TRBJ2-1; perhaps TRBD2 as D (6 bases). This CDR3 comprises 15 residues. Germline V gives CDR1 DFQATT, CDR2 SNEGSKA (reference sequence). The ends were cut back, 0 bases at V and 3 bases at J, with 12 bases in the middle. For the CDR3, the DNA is TGCAGTGCTAGAGATCCGACGGGAGTCTACAATGAGCAGTTCTTC. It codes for CSARDPTGVYNEQFF.